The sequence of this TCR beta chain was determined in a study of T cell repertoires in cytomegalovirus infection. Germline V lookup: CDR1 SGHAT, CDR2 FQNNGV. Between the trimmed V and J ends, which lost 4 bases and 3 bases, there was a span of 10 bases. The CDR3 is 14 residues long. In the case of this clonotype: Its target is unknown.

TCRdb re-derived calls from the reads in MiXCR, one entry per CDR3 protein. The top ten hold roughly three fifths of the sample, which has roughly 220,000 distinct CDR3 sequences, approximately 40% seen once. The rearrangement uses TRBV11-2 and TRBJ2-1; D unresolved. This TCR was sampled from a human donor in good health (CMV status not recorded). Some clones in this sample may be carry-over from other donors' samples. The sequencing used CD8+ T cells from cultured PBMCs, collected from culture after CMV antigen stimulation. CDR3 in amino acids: CASSSKGFYNEQFF. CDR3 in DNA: TGTGCCAGCAGCTCCAAGGGATTCTACAATGAGCAGTTCTTC.